This entry features one TCR beta chain sequence. These data belong to a study of blood T cell repertoires in COVID-19. CDR3 size: 14 residues. The V gene's germline CDR1 is SGHDN and CDR2 FVKESK. Germline trimming cut 2 bases from V and 8 bases from J; bases unmatched to any gene: 8. The data were produced by immunoSEQ multiplex PCR, yet TCRdb's version contains in-frame clones alone and is incomplete. In the table there are roughly 140,000 clones, roughly 84% of which are singletons. Sequenced: PBMCs or T cells enriched from blood (not recorded which). This sequence originates from a woman aged 50 to 65 who had been exposed to COVID-19. The chain recombines TRBV14 with TRBJ2-7; TRBD2 matches 8 bases. CDR3: CASSQPGLDQQQYF. The CDR3 nucleotides read TGTGCCAGCAGCCAACCGGGACTAGATCAGCAGCAGTACTTC. Full variable domain (remainder filled in from reference TRBV14 and TRBJ2-7): EAGVTQFPSHSVIEKGQTVTLRCDPISGHDNLYWYRRVMGKEIKFLLHFVKESKQDESGMPNNRFLAERTGGTYSTLKVQPAELEDSGVYFCASSQPGLDQQQYFGPGTRLTVT.